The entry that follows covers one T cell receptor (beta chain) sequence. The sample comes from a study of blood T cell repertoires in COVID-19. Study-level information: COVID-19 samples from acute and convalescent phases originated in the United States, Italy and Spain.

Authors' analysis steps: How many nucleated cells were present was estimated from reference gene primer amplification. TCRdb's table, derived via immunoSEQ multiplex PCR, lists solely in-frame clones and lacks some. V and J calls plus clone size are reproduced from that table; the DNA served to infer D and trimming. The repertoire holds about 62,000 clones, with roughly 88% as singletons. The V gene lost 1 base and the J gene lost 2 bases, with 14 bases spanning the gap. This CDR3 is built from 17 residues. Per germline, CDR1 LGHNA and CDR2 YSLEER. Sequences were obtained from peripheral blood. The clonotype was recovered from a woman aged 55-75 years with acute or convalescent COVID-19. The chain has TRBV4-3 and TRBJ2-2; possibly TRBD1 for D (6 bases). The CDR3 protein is CASSQVTAGANTGELFF. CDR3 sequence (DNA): TGCGCCAGCAGCCAAGTGACGGCAGGGGCTAACACCGGGGAGCTGTTTTTT.